This entry lists 8 T cell receptor beta chains sequenced from one sample in a study of shared clonotypes between healthy human individuals. This table comes from immunoSEQ multiplex PCR, and its TCRdb copy is limited to in-frame clones, with some not included. The sample yields some 2,400,000 clones, more than 90% seen once. The source material was naive CD4+ T cells sorted from blood. The subset is: CD45RA+ positively selected. Source of these receptors: a man between 18 and 35 years old in good health.

Notes on this clone: At the DNA level, this CDR3 is encoded by other sequences in the same sample as well. The J gene is TRBJ1-2, the V gene TRBV5-4; D is possibly TRBD1 (6 bases). Per the germline V gene, CDR1 is SGHNT and CDR2 is YYREEE (reference sequence). The CDR3 extends over 14 amino acids. V was pared by 0 bases and J by 3 bases, with 9 bases between. The CDR3 reads CASSLVGGDYGYTF. For the CDR3, the DNA is TGTGCCAGCAGCTTGGTCGGGGGCGACTATGGCTACACCTTC.

The chain links TRBV7-8 to TRBJ1-2; D uncertain. CDR1 and CDR2 from the germline V gene are SGHVS and FQNEAQ. V lost 0 bases to trimming and J lost 5 bases, with 13 bases between them. This CDR3 region has 15 residues. CDR3 protein: CASSLAAGVRYGYTF. The CDR3, as DNA: TGTGCCAGCAGCTTAGCAGCTGGGGTGAGGTATGGCTACACCTTC.

The chain employs TRBV9 and TRBJ2-2; weak D call: TRBD2 (5 bases). The CDR3 contains 15 residues. V lost 0 bases and J 4 bases, leaving 10 bases between the germline ends. CDR1 and CDR2 (germline): SGDLS, YYNGEE. The CDR3 DNA follows: TGTGCCAGCAGCGTAGCGGGCCGGGGCACCGGGGAGCTGTTTTTT. This sequence encodes CASSVAGRGTGELFF.

This clone is a singleton in its sample. The V and J genes are TRBV13 and TRBJ2-7; TRBD1 is a possible D gene (6 bases). Germline V gene lookup returns CDR1 PRHDT and CDR2 FYEKMQ (reference sequence). This CDR3 spans 16 amino acids. Deletions cut 1 base from V and 3 bases from J, with 16 bases between. The CDR3 region is CASSLVPLTGHYEQYF. As DNA, the CDR3 is TGTGCCAGCAGCTTAGTACCTCTTACAGGGCACTACGAGCAGTACTTC.

The V gene is TRBV4-1, the J gene TRBJ2-5, with 7 bases that match TRBD1. The CDR3 consists of 13 residues. J gave up 5 bases and V 4 bases, and 4 bases lay outside the gene matches. CDR1 is MGHRA and CDR2 is YSYEKL in the germline V gene. The CDR3 loop reads CASSLGTEETQYF. The CDR3 DNA is TGCGCCAGCAGCCTCGGGACAGAGGAGACCCAGTACTTC.

This chain connects TRBV5-6 to TRBJ2-3, with TRBD2 as a possible D gene (7 bases). Germline CDR1 is SGHDT and CDR2 is YYEEEE. This CDR3 spans 15 amino acids. V lost 6 bases and J lost 3, with 17 bases in between. This CDR3 reads CASTSSAGATDTQYF. The CDR3 DNA reads TGTGCCAGCACCTCTTCGGCGGGGGCGACAGATACGCAGTATTTT.

The gene calls are TRBV10-3 and TRBJ2-7; 9 bases fit TRBD2. The germline V gene encodes CDR1 ENHRY and CDR2 SYGVKD. The ends lost 6 bases at V and 5 bases at J; junction bases unmatched: 8. The length of the CDR3 is 14 residues. CDR3 bases: TGTGCCATCAGCCGTAGCGGGAGTATCGACGAGCAGTACTTC. Translation: CAISRSGSIDEQYF.

This chain joins TRBV18 and TRBJ1-1; D unresolved. CDR1 is KGHSH and CDR2 is LQKENI in the germline V gene. The germline V and J ends were trimmed by 0 bases and 4 bases, with 12 bases remaining between them. The CDR3 runs 15 residues. DNA of the CDR3: TGTGCCAGCTCACCACCGGTCAGCTCGGTCACTGAAGCTTTCTTT. It specifies CASSPPVSSVTEAFF.